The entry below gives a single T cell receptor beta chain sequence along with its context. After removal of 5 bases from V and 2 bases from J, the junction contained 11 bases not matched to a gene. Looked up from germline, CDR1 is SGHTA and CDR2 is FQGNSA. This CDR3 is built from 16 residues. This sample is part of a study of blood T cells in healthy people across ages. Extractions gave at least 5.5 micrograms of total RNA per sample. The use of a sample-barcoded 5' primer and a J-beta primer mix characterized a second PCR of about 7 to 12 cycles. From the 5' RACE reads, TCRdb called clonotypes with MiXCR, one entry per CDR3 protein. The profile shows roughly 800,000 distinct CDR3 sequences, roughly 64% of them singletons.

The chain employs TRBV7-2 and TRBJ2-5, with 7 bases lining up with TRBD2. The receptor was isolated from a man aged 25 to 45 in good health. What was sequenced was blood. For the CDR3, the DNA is TGTGCCAGCAGCCCCTCGACAGCGGGGAGTCAAGAGACCCAGTACTTC. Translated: CASSPSTAGSQETQYF.